This entry lists 22 T cell receptor beta chains sequenced from one sample in a study of cytotoxic CD8 clonotypes in ibrutinib-treated CLL. Clones were sequenced by immunoSEQ multiplex PCR, and TCRdb holds only the in-frame ones, with some missing. The top ten hold around 25% of the sample, which has approximately 97,000 clones, 70% to 80% seen once. This material consisted of PBMCs, taken after 24 months of ibrutinib treatment. The receptors stem from a human donor with chronic lymphocytic leukemia.

The gene calls are TRBV2 and TRBJ1-4; D might be TRBD1 (6 bases). V was pared by 4 bases and J by 1 base, with 7 bases between. The CDR3 extends over 14 amino acids. CDR1 and CDR2 from the germline V gene are SNHLY and FYNNEI. CDR3 nucleotide sequence: TGTGCCAGCAGTGTACAGGGAACTAATGAAAAACTGTTTTTT. Translated, it gives CASSVQGTNEKLFF.

The gene calls are TRBV7-3 and TRBJ1-1; D ambiguous. CDR1 is SGHTA, CDR2 FQGTGA, per germline. V dropped 2 bases and J dropped 1 base, with 8 bases sitting between them. The CDR3 extends over 14 amino acids. CDR3 loop: CASSLGLRNTEAFF. In DNA form, the CDR3 reads TGTGCCAGCAGCTTAGGGCTGAGGAACACTGAAGCTTTCTTT.

The CDR3 protein is CASSLETSYEQYF. The CDR3 bases are TGTGCCAGCAGCTTAGAAACTAGCTACGAGCAGTACTTC. The chain joins TRBV11-3 to TRBJ2-7; D is perhaps TRBD2 (5 bases). CDR1 and CDR2 from the germline V gene are SGHNT and YENEEA. V lost 0 bases and J lost 3, with 6 bases in between. There are 13 residues in the CDR3.

The chain couples TRBV7-9 to TRBJ2-7; TRBD2 aligns across 15 bases. Germline-derived CDR1 and CDR2 are SEHNR and FQNEAQ (reference sequence). J was trimmed by 2 bases and V by 5 bases; bases with no gene match: 7. The CDR3 covers 17 residues. The CDR3 nucleotides read TGTGCCAGCAGCCCTGGACTAGCGGGAGGGAGACCCTACGAGCAGTACTTC. Its translation is CASSPGLAGGRPYEQYF.

This sequence joins TRBV6-1 and TRBJ2-7; the match to TRBD2 covers 8 bases. The CDR3 totals 15 residues. Germline lookup yields CDR1 MNHNS and CDR2 SASEGT. J was trimmed by 4 bases and V by 3 bases; bases with no gene match: 8. CDR3 sequence: CASSDSPGGEYEQYF. In nucleotides, the CDR3 is TGTGCCAGCAGTGATTCCCCGGGGGGGGAGTACGAGCAGTACTTC.

V and J are TRBV6-5 and TRBJ1-6, with 11 bases that match TRBD1. Germline values: CDR1 MNHEY, CDR2 SVGAGI. The CDR3 has 14 residues. Trimming removed 5 bases from V and 10 bases from J; junction bases left unmatched: 4. The CDR3 DNA follows: TGTGCCAGCAGTGACCGGGACAGGGGGTCACCCCTCCACTTT. This translates into CASSDRDRGSPLHF.

V is TRBV4-2 and J is TRBJ2-4; the match to TRBD1 covers 12 bases. In germline, CDR1 is LGHNA, CDR2 YNFKEQ. Trimming at V came to 4 bases and at J to 1 base, leaving 14 bases not matched to a gene. The CDR3 extends over 20 amino acids. CDR3 sequence: CASSLRYRGQGAVAKNIQYF. CDR3 sequence (DNA): TGTGCCAGCAGCCTAAGATATAGGGGACAGGGGGCCGTGGCCAAAAACATTCAGTACTTC.

The rearrangement joins TRBV2 to TRBJ1-2, with TRBD1 matching 7 bases. CDR3 length: 13 amino acids. Trimming at V came to 5 bases and at J to 3 bases, leaving 3 bases not matched to a gene. Germline V gene data show CDR1 as SNHLY and CDR2 as FYNNEI. CDR3 DNA: TGTGCCAGCAGTAACAGGGGTTACTATGGCTACACCTTC. The encoded protein is CASSNRGYYGYTF.

V and J are TRBV2 and TRBJ2-3, with 10 bases fitting TRBD2. The germline V gene encodes CDR1 SNHLY and CDR2 FYNNEI. Trimming at V came to 4 bases and at J to 3 bases, leaving 7 bases not matched to a gene. CDR3 size: 16 residues. As DNA, the CDR3 is TGTGCCAGCAGTGGGGGTGGACTAGCGGAAACAGATACGCAGTATTTT. Translated: CASSGGGLAETDTQYF.

This clone was seen more than once but under ten times. The J gene is TRBJ1-5, the V gene TRBV5-1; the match to TRBD1 covers 8 bases. V was pared by 2 bases and J by 6 bases, with 4 bases of the junction left unmatched. The CDR3 has 14 residues. Per germline, CDR1 SGHRS and CDR2 YFSETQ. This CDR3 is CASSFQGAGQPQHF. The CDR3 nucleotides read TGCGCCAGCAGCTTCCAGGGGGCGGGTCAGCCCCAGCATTTT.

This clone showed up just a few times. A far larger clone differs by one base, so this is likely a read error. The V gene is TRBV4-2, the J gene TRBJ2-7, with D perhaps being TRBD1 or TRBD2 (5 bases each). Germline CDR1 is LGHNA and CDR2 is YNFKEQ. This CDR3 has 15 residues. V lost 0 bases and J lost 0, with 9 bases in between. The CDR3 DNA follows: TGTGCCAGCAGCCAAGAAGGGACGGTCTCCTACGAGCAGTACTTC. Translation gives CASSQEGTVSYEQYF.

V is TRBV21-1 and J is TRBJ1-2; TRBD1 is taken as the D call from the table, unchecked against the DNA. TRBV21-1 corresponds to a pseudogene. The CDR3 covers 14 residues. The CDR3 DNA sequence: TGTGCCAGCAGGGGGACAGGAATAAACTATGGCTACACCTTC. This codes for CASRGTGINYGYTF.

This clone was detected many times. The rearrangement uses TRBV11-3 and TRBJ2-2; D gene ambiguous. This CDR3 is 12 amino acids long. V lost 3 bases to trimming and J lost 7 bases, with 6 bases between them. Germline CDR1 is SGHNT and CDR2 is YENEEA. In DNA, the CDR3 is TGTGCCAGCAGCTTGGGTTACGGGGAGCTGTTTTTT. It is translated as CASSLGYGELFF.

This clone was counted between two and nine times. The chain has TRBV28 and TRBJ1-4; no clear D gene. Trimming stripped 8 bases from V and 5 bases from J, with 3 bases between. The germline V gene encodes CDR1 MDHEN and CDR2 SYDVKM. The CDR3 has 10 amino acids. The CDR3 DNA reads TGTGCCAGCGGAAATGAAAAACTGTTTTTT. Protein product: CASGNEKLFF. Full variable domain (outside the CDR3, taken from reference TRBV28 and TRBJ1-4): DVKVTQSSRYLVKRTGEKVFLECVQDMDHENMFWYRQDPGLGLRLIYFSYDVKMKEKGDIPEGYSVSREKKERFSLILESASTNQTSMYLCASGNEKLFFGSGTQLSVL.

A single count supports this clone. The chain links TRBV5-1 to TRBJ2-5; possibly TRBD1 for D (6 bases). Trimming removed 1 base from V and 4 bases from J, with 14 bases in between. The CDR3 sequence is 15 residues long. The germline V gene has CDR1 SGHRS and CDR2 YFSETQ. CDR3 loop: CASSLFQGRGETQYF. The DNA for the CDR3 is TGCGCCAGCAGCTTGTTCCAGGGGCGCGGAGAGACCCAGTACTTC.

In DNA, the CDR3 is TGTGCCAGCAGCCCAGGAGCGGGAGCGGGGACAGATACGCAGTATTTT. Residues: CASSPGAGAGTDTQYF. V and J are TRBV11-2 and TRBJ2-3; 8 nucleotides align to TRBD2. CDR1 is SGHAT and CDR2 is FQNNGV in the germline V gene. This CDR3 region has 16 residues. V lost 5 bases, J lost 3 bases, and 10 bases stayed unmatched.

The gene calls are TRBV28 and TRBJ1-6; no clear D. Germline V gene data show CDR1 as MDHEN and CDR2 as SYDVKM. Trimming took 5 bases from V and 15 from J, leaving 17 bases between them. The length of the CDR3 is 13 residues. CDR3 bases: TGTGCCAGCAGTCCAGGACGCCCGTCATTCCTCCACTTT. This sequence encodes CASSPGRPSFLHF.

In this sample, this clone turned up a few times. V and J are TRBV7-3 and TRBJ2-1, with 16 bases aligning to TRBD2. Trimming at V came to 1 base and at J to 9 bases, leaving 15 bases not matched to a gene. This CDR3 spans 20 amino acids. Germline V gene data show CDR1 as SGHTA and CDR2 as FQGTGA. CDR3 protein: CASSLRPPGLAGGLQSEQFF. For the CDR3, the DNA is TGTGCCAGCAGCTTAAGACCCCCGGGACTAGCGGGAGGGCTTCAAAGTGAGCAGTTCTTC.

The chain uses TRBV9 and TRBJ1-1; maybe TRBD1 (5 bases). Trimming took 3 bases from V and 2 from J, leaving 17 bases between them. The germline gives CDR1 SGDLS, CDR2 YYNGEE. This CDR3 contains 16 residues. The DNA for the CDR3 is TGTGCCAGCAGCGAGGGTATGGGCGGGGGAAACACTGAAGCTTTCTTT. It specifies CASSEGMGGGNTEAFF. The entire variable domain, with the rest obtained from reference TRBV9 and TRBJ1-1, is as follows: DSGVTQTPKHLITATGQRVTLRCSPRSGDLSVYWYQQSLDQGLQFLIQYYNGEERAKGNILERFSAQQFPDLHSELNLSSLELGDSALYFCASSEGMGGGNTEAFFGQGTRLTVV.

A few counts support this clone. The rearrangement joins TRBV18 to TRBJ2-5; D is ambiguous. The germline gives CDR1 KGHSH, CDR2 LQKENI. This CDR3 contains 12 residues. V was shortened by 3 bases and J by 2 bases, with 4 bases between the two germline ends. The CDR3 reads CASSPKQETQYF. CDR3 DNA: TGTGCCAGCTCACCCAAACAAGAGACCCAGTACTTC.

This clone occurred a few times. This rearrangement joins TRBV2 to TRBJ2-1; D unclear. Germline CDR1 is SNHLY and CDR2 is FYNNEI. The V and J ends lost 6 bases and 6 bases respectively, with 18 bases between them. This CDR3 contains 15 residues. CDR3 nucleotide sequence: TGTGCCAGCAGAGTCGGGTCTGGGGTTTTCAATGAGCAGTTCTTC. Protein: CASRVGSGVFNEQFF.

The chain uses TRBV28 and TRBJ1-3; TRBD1 agrees at 9 bases. CDR1 and CDR2 (germline): MDHEN, SYDVKM. J gave up 4 bases and V 6 bases, and 7 bases lay outside the gene matches. There are 15 residues in the CDR3. The CDR3 reads CASRKQGALGNTIYF. The CDR3 DNA reads TGTGCCAGCAGAAAACAGGGGGCGCTGGGAAACACCATATATTTT.